Listed below are T cell receptor beta chains from one sample, sequenced in a study of response to subunit inactivated influenza vaccine. One entry per CDR3 protein results from TCRdb running MiXCR on the RT-PCR reads. The data show 500,000 to 550,000 distinct CDR3 sequences, less than 7.5% seen once. The source material was PBMCs from blood, sampled around 25 months after vaccination. Every receptor here comes from a man aged 50 to 75 who received an inactivated influenza vaccine. Both conserved end residues are part of each CDR3. D genes are given only for firm matches. Some rows mark clone size as missing; the rest say once, few, many or name a class of expanded clone.

TRBV20-1	.	many	TRBJ2-1	CSARGGDGASYNEQFF	TGCAGTGCTAGGGGCGGAGATGGGGCCTCCTACAATGAGCAGTTCTTC
TRBV7-2	.	many	TRBJ1-3	CASSFSQGSGNTIYF	TGTGCCAGCAGCTTTTCCCAGGGGTCTGGAAACACCATATATTTT
TRBV7-2	.	many	TRBJ1-3	CASSLAQGSSGNTIYF	TGTGCCAGCAGCTTAGCACAGGGCTCCTCTGGAAACACCATATATTTT
TRBV3-1	.	few	TRBJ2-1	CASSQDRWGLGQFF	TGTGCCAGCAGCCAAGATAGATGGGGATTAGGGCAGTTCTTC
TRBV3-1	.	few	TRBJ2-5	CASSQGTSLRTQYF	TGTGCCAGCAGCCAAGGGACCAGTCTAAGGACCCAGTACTTC
TRBV12-3/TRBV12-4	TRBD1	many	TRBJ1-4	CASSSDRERPSEKLFF	TGTGCCAGCAGTTCGGACAGGGAACGGCCGTCTGAAAAACTGTTTTTT
TRBV10-2	.	.	TRBJ1-1	CASGVINTEAFF	TGCGCCAGCGGGGTTATCAACACTGAAGCTTTCTTT
TRBV7-2	TRBD2	.	TRBJ2-1	CASSATLAGVLFF	TGTGCCAGCAGCGCGACCCTAGCGGGGGTACTGTTCTTC
TRBV28	TRBD1	few	TRBJ2-7	CASTGTGVDYEQYF	TGTGCCAGCACCGGGACAGGGGTGGACTACGAGCAGTACTTC
TRBV6-1	TRBD2	.	TRBJ2-4	CASRVGRGTALAKNIQYF	TGTGCCAGCAGGGTGGGGCGGGGGACCGCGCTAGCCAAAAACATTCAGTACTTC
TRBV5-1	.	few	TRBJ1-6	CASSLGQNSPLHF	TGCGCCAGCAGCTTGGGACAGAATTCACCCCTCCACTTT
TRBV25-1	TRBD1	.	TRBJ1-1	CASSERRTGEVGTEAFF	TGTGCCAGCAGTGAAAGAAGAACAGGGGAGGTTGGCACTGAAGCTTTCTTT
TRBV10-2	.	.	TRBJ2-7	CASGFPGAPNEQYF	TGCGCCAGCGGCTTTCCGGGGGCGCCTAACGAGCAGTACTTC
TRBV7-8	.	many	TRBJ1-1	CASGQTNTEAFF	TGTGCCAGTGGACAGACGAACACTGAAGCTTTCTTT
TRBV29-1	.	many	TRBJ1-2	CSVEDTGNYGYTF	TGCAGCGTTGAAGATACAGGCAACTATGGCTACACCTTC
TRBV11-2	.	.	TRBJ1-2	CASSPDVNYGYTF	TGTGCCAGCAGCCCTGACGTGAACTATGGCTACACCTTC
TRBV5-1	.	few	TRBJ2-3	CASSLVAGSRTDTQYF	TGCGCCAGCAGCTTGGTTGCGGGAAGTCGAACAGATACGCAGTATTTT
TRBV28	TRBD1	.	TRBJ1-2	CASSPGGGSSTNYGYTF	TGTGCCAGCAGCCCTGGAGGGGGCTCGTCGACTAACTATGGCTACACCTTC
TRBV27	.	few	TRBJ2-7	CASSLNPPYEQYF	TGTGCCAGCAGTTTAAACCCCCCCTACGAGCAGTACTTC
TRBV3-1	TRBD2	.	TRBJ2-2	CASSRRLAGLTGELFF	TGTGCCAGCAGCCGACGACTAGCGGGCCTCACCGGGGAGCTGTTTTTT
TRBV5-1	.	.	TRBJ1-6	CASSLAPSQGNSPLHF	TGCGCCAGCAGCTTGGCCCCCAGTCAGGGGAATTCACCCCTCCACTTT
TRBV15	.	.	TRBJ2-3	CATSTRLGVGDTQYF	TGTGCCACCAGCACTAGACTGGGAGTCGGAGATACGCAGTATTTT
TRBV24-1	.	few	TRBJ1-1	CATRGMGTEAFF	TGTGCCACCCGAGGGATGGGCACTGAAGCTTTCTTT
TRBV11-2	TRBD1	.	TRBJ2-5	CASSFGDRVGETQYF	TGTGCCAGCAGCTTCGGTGACAGGGTCGGGGAGACCCAGTACTTC
TRBV20-1	TRBD2	.	TRBJ2-3	CSVARLAGGLTDTQYF	TGCAGTGTCGCCCGACTAGCGGGAGGGCTCACAGATACGCAGTATTTT
TRBV24-1	TRBD1	few	TRBJ2-2	CATSDSDRGRDTGELFF	TGTGCCACCAGTGACAGCGACAGGGGGCGCGACACCGGGGAGCTGTTTTTT
TRBV20-1	.	few	TRBJ2-1	CSASVGAAHNEQFF	TGCAGTGCCTCAGTGGGAGCGGCGCACAATGAGCAGTTCTTC
TRBV3-1	.	.	TRBJ2-3	CASTGGIPRTDTQYF	TGTGCCAGCACTGGGGGGATCCCCAGGACAGATACGCAGTATTTT
TRBV6-1	TRBD2	.	TRBJ2-4	CASRGLASKNIQYF	TGTGCCAGCAGGGGACTAGCGTCTAAAAACATTCAGTACTTC
TRBV7-9	.	many	TRBJ2-2	CASSELVRTGELFF	TGTGCCAGCAGCGAACTTGTGAGGACCGGGGAGCTGTTTTTT
TRBV28	.	many	TRBJ2-5	CASSSGNQETQYF	TGTGCCAGCAGTTCCGGCAACCAAGAGACCCAGTACTTC
TRBV14	.	few	TRBJ2-3	CASSQDQGFHIGTDTQYF	TGTGCCAGCAGCCAGGACCAGGGTTTTCACATCGGGACAGATACGCAGTATTTT
TRBV20-1	TRBD2	.	TRBJ2-7	CSASSLSIAGAFEQYF	TGCAGTGCTAGTAGTCTGTCAATAGCGGGAGCGTTCGAGCAGTACTTC
TRBV6-2/TRBV6-3	.	many	TRBJ2-7	CASSSVGEQYF	TGTGCCAGCAGTTCCGTGGGCGAGCAGTACTTC
TRBV21-1	.	few	TRBJ1-2	CATQLRQGFYGYTF	TGTGCCACCCAGCTTAGACAGGGGTTCTATGGCTACACCTTC
TRBV12-3/TRBV12-4	.	many	TRBJ2-1	CASSPGTDPNEQFF	TGTGCCAGCAGCCCAGGGACTGACCCCAATGAGCAGTTCTTC
TRBV20-1	TRBD1	.	TRBJ2-5	CSARPGGVRETQYF	TGCAGTGCTAGGCCAGGGGGTGTCCGAGAGACCCAGTACTTC
TRBV10-2	.	many	TRBJ1-5	CASSESGRNQPQHF	TGCGCCAGCAGTGAATCAGGCCGCAATCAGCCCCAGCATTTT
TRBV25-1	.	many	TRBJ2-7	CASSDKREVGEQYF	TGTGCCAGCAGTGATAAGAGGGAGGTAGGGGAGCAGTACTTC
TRBV15	TRBD1	.	TRBJ2-7	CATSRDLGQGGREQYF	TGTGCCACCAGCAGAGATCTGGGACAGGGTGGGCGCGAGCAGTACTTC
TRBV20-1	TRBD2	many	TRBJ2-5	CSAPGRDYTQVTQYF	TGCAGTGCTCCGGGCCGGGACTATACACAAGTGACCCAGTACTTC
TRBV15	TRBD2	.	TRBJ2-1	CATSRLTSGKLNEQFF	TGTGCCACCAGCAGACTGACTAGCGGGAAGTTAAATGAGCAGTTCTTC
TRBV20-1	TRBD1	many	TRBJ2-3	CSASSGQGLADTQYF	TGCAGTGCTAGTTCCGGACAGGGGTTGGCAGATACGCAGTATTTT
TRBV7-2	TRBD2	.	TRBJ2-1	CASSPLGLAGVNEQFF	TGTGCCAGCAGCCCCCTCGGACTAGCGGGGGTTAATGAGCAGTTCTTC
TRBV20-1	TRBD2	.	TRBJ2-1	CSAPGGTRGSEQFF	TGCAGTGCGCCCGGCGGGACTAGGGGGAGCGAGCAGTTCTTC
TRBV20-1	.	many	TRBJ2-7	CSARDLPRSYEQYF	TGCAGTGCTAGAGATCTTCCCCGATCCTACGAGCAGTACTTC
TRBV5-6	.	.	TRBJ1-3	CASSPGTSGNTIYF	TGTGCCAGCAGCCCCGGCACCTCTGGAAACACCATATATTTT
TRBV24-1	TRBD1	many	TRBJ2-2	CATSDTGTGGTGELFF	TGTGCCACCAGTGATACCGGGACAGGGGGCACCGGGGAGCTGTTTTTT
TRBV12-3/TRBV12-4	.	.	TRBJ2-2	CASSLRRANTGELFF	TGTGCCAGCAGTTTGAGGAGGGCGAACACCGGGGAGCTGTTTTTT
TRBV10-3	.	few	TRBJ1-6	CAISEFAAGSNSPLHF	TGTGCCATCAGTGAGTTTGCGGCAGGGAGTAATTCACCCCTCCACTTT
TRBV7-2	TRBD2	.	TRBJ2-1	CASSFLGSSGVWGEQFF	TGTGCCAGCAGCTTTTTGGGCTCTAGCGGGGTTTGGGGTGAGCAGTTCTTC
TRBV9	.	many	TRBJ2-1	CASRSPGDEQFF	TGTGCCAGCCGTAGTCCGGGGGATGAGCAGTTCTTC
TRBV3-1	.	many	TRBJ2-2	CASSRGIFTGELFF	TGTGCCAGCAGCCGAGGGATCTTCACCGGGGAGCTGTTTTTT